The 23 T cell receptor beta chains below were found in one sample sequenced in a study of CD8 T cells in Susac syndrome. The authors reverse transcribed roughly 0.5 to 1 ug RNA with random hexamers. From the immunoSEQ multiplex PCR reads, TCRdb called clonotypes with MiXCR, one entry per CDR3 protein. The repertoire holds about 150,000 distinct CDR3 sequences, with approximately 94% as singletons. Material for sequencing was CD8+ T cells from PBMCs. These receptors came from a human donor with multiple sclerosis.

Only one count was recorded for this clonotype. The V call is TRBV3-1, the J call TRBJ2-7, with 7 positions matching TRBD2. The V segment lost 3 bases and the J segment 0 bases; nucleotides outside the gene matches: 2. Germline CDR1 reads LGHDT; CDR2 reads YNNKEL (reference sequence). This CDR3 is built from 14 residues. The CDR3 loop is CASSQRGSSYEQYF. The CDR3 DNA reads as TGTGCCAGCAGCCAGCGGGGGAGCTCCTACGAGCAGTACTTC.

This chain uses TRBV6-6 with TRBJ1-5, with 7 bases fitting TRBD1. Germline V lookup: CDR1 MNHNY, CDR2 SVGAGI (reference sequence). The CDR3 has 13 residues. Losses at the gene ends were 7 bases for V and 4 bases for J; bases not matched to a gene: 4. The CDR3 sequence: CASTWTGNQPQHF. CDR3 nucleotide sequence: TGTGCCAGCACCTGGACAGGAAATCAGCCCCAGCATTTT.

CDR3 nucleotide sequence: TGTGCCAGCAGTTTAGGTGGGGGGGCCCTATTAGGCTACACCTTC. Translating it yields CASSLGGGALLGYTF. The V call is TRBV27, the J call TRBJ1-2, with D maybe TRBD1 (6 bases). This CDR3 spans 15 amino acids. Between the trimmed V and J ends, which lost 2 bases and 8 bases, there was a span of 18 bases. Germline CDR1 reads MNHEY; CDR2 reads SMNVEV (reference sequence).

The rearrangement links TRBV6-2 or TRBV6-3 to TRBJ2-7; D possibly uses TRBD1 or TRBD2 (5 bases each). V lost 0 bases, J lost 2 bases, and 14 bases lay in between. The CDR3 has 16 amino acids. Germline CDR1 is MNHEY and CDR2 is SVGEGT. The CDR3: CASSYSTRVGPYEQYF. DNA of the CDR3: TGTGCCAGCAGTTACTCCACTAGGGTGGGACCCTACGAGCAGTACTTC.

The chain recombines TRBV20-1 with TRBJ2-3; tentative D call: TRBD2 (6 bases). The CDR3 is made up of 13 amino acids. Germline V gene lookup returns CDR1 DFQATT and CDR2 SNEGSKA (reference sequence). Trimming pared 5 bases from V and 7 bases from J, leaving 16 bases between. CDR3 sequence reads: CSAASGSQNTQYF. Here the CDR3 DNA reads TGCAGTGCTGCCTCCGGGAGTCAAAATACGCAGTATTTT.

The CDR3 reads CASSFQDRSTDTQYF. In DNA, the CDR3 is TGTGCCAGCAGCTTTCAGGACAGGAGCACAGATACGCAGTATTTT. The V and J genes are TRBV7-9 and TRBJ2-3; TRBD1 agrees at 7 bases. Germline values: CDR1 SEHNR, CDR2 FQNEAQ (reference sequence). The ends lost 3 bases at V and 0 bases at J; junction bases unmatched: 3. CDR3 length equals 15 residues.

The V call is TRBV13, the J call TRBJ2-7, with D unresolved. This CDR3 is built from 15 residues. V was clipped by 5 bases and J by 2 bases, with 16 bases between them. Per germline, CDR1 PRHDT and CDR2 FYEKMQ (reference sequence). The CDR3 DNA follows: TGTGCCAGCAGCCCGGGTGGCAGTGACGCCTACGAGCAGTACTTC. The encoded protein is CASSPGGSDAYEQYF.

CDR3 in DNA: TGTGCCAGCAGTTTATATCCGGGAAGGGGAGGGAACACTGAAGCTTTCTTT. Its protein product is CASSLYPGRGGNTEAFF. V usage is TRBV27 and J usage is TRBJ1-1; maybe TRBD1 (5 bases). There are 17 residues in the CDR3. Germline loops: CDR1 MNHEY, CDR2 SMNVEV (reference sequence). Trimming pared 1 base from V and 1 base from J, leaving 16 bases between.

The chain has TRBV9 and TRBJ1-1, with 11 nucleotides matching TRBD1. Losses at the gene ends were 2 bases for V and 3 bases for J; bases not matched to a gene: 6. The CDR3 runs to 16 residues. CDR1 is SGDLS, CDR2 YYNGEE, per germline. CDR3 sequence: CASSVGTGGRYTEAFF. In DNA, the CDR3 is TGTGCCAGCAGCGTCGGGACAGGGGGTAGGTACACTGAAGCTTTCTTT.

The sample holds a few counts of this clonotype. The V call is TRBV27, the J call TRBJ2-1, with 8 bases matching TRBD2. Looked up from germline, CDR1 is MNHEY and CDR2 is SMNVEV (reference sequence). The V and J ends lost 4 bases and 7 bases, in that order; junction bases with no gene match: 3. The CDR3 contains 13 residues. The CDR3: CASSSTGGNEQFF. The CDR3 bases are TGTGCCAGCAGTTCCACGGGGGGGAATGAGCAGTTCTTC.

The chain recombines TRBV12-3 or TRBV12-4 with TRBJ2-2; D remains unclear. V lost 1 base to trimming and J lost 7 bases, with 4 bases between them. The CDR3 totals 12 residues. CDR3 coding DNA: TGTGCCAGCAGTTTAGGCGGCGGGGAGCTGTTTTTT. Its protein is CASSLGGGELFF.

CDR3 in DNA: TGTGCCAGCAGCCAAGACGGGGGGAGACGAGAGACCCAGTACTTC. It codes for CASSQDGGRRETQYF. The rearrangement links TRBV3-1 to TRBJ2-5; the match to TRBD2 covers 7 bases. Germline V gene data show CDR1 as LGHDT and CDR2 as YNNKEL (reference sequence). The trim removed 0 bases at V and 4 bases at J, leaving 5 bases unmatched. This CDR3 has 15 amino acids.

This rearrangement joins TRBV7-2 to TRBJ2-1, with 7 bases matching TRBD1. The V gene's germline CDR1 is SGHTA and CDR2 FQGNSA. This CDR3 region has 14 residues. Trimming cost V 2 bases and J 6 bases; bases outside gene matches: 4. Here the CDR3 DNA reads TGTGCCAGCAGCTTAAACAGGGGCCCCAATGAGCAGTTCTTC. Its protein is CASSLNRGPNEQFF. The full variable domain, completed using reference TRBV7-2 and TRBJ2-1, is GAGVSQSPSNKVTEKGKDVELRCDPISGHTALYWYRQSLGQGLEFLIYFQGNSAPDKSGLPSDRFSAERTGGSVSTLTIQRTQQEDSAVYLCASSLNRGPNEQFFGPGTRLTVL.

This chain joins TRBV7-8 and TRBJ2-7; 11 nucleotides align to TRBD2. CDR3 length equals 15 residues. Germline V gene lookup returns CDR1 SGHVS and CDR2 FQNEAQ. V trimming: 5 bases; J trimming: 2 bases; junction bases outside the gene matches: 5. The CDR3 region is CASSPMTSGAYEQYF. CDR3 sequence (DNA): TGTGCCAGCAGCCCGATGACTAGCGGGGCCTACGAGCAGTACTTC. Full variable domain (rest looked up from reference TRBV7-8 and TRBJ2-7): GAGVSQSPRYKVAKRGQDVALRCDPISGHVSLFWYQQALGQGPEFLTYFQNEAQLDKSGLPSDRFFAERPEGSVSTLKIQRTQQEDSAVYLCASSPMTSGAYEQYFGPGTRLTVT.

The chain joins TRBV29-1 to TRBJ1-2, with no clear D. Trimming pared 4 bases from V and 4 bases from J, leaving 13 bases between. CDR1 is SQVTM, CDR2 ANQGSEA, per germline. This CDR3 contains 13 residues. The CDR3: CSVGNSPFYGYTF. CDR3 sequence (DNA): TGCAGCGTTGGTAACAGCCCTTTCTATGGCTACACCTTC.

The chain has TRBV20-1 and TRBJ1-3, with D hard to call. The CDR3 loop spans 13 amino acids. The V and J ends lost 7 bases and 0 bases respectively, with 10 bases between them. CDR1 and CDR2 from the germline V gene are DFQATT and SNEGSKA (reference sequence). CDR3 region: CSVVLNSGNTIYF. The CDR3 region has the DNA TGCAGTGTCGTCTTGAACTCTGGAAACACCATATATTTT.

This clonotype appeared once. The chain is built from TRBV29-1 and TRBJ1-1; 10 nucleotides line up with TRBD1. V gave up 8 bases and J gave up 4 bases; unmatched junction bases: 10. The CDR3 is 14 residues long. The germline CDR1 and CDR2 sequences are SQVTM and ANQGSEA. The CDR3 loop is CSLTGGKMGTEAFF. The DNA for the CDR3 is TGCAGCTTGACAGGGGGCAAGATGGGCACTGAAGCTTTCTTT.

The genes are TRBV28 and TRBJ2-7; 8 bases match TRBD1. V shed 3 bases, J shed 2 bases, and the junction held 6 bases outside the gene matches. The CDR3 is 15 residues long. CDR1 is MDHEN, CDR2 SYDVKM, per germline. CDR3: CASSFRGQGTYEQYF. The CDR3 DNA reads as TGTGCCAGCAGTTTTCGAGGACAGGGAACCTACGAGCAGTACTTC.

V gene TRBV30 combines with J gene TRBJ1-2; no firm D call. Between the trimmed V and J ends, which lost 7 bases and 0 bases, there was a span of 12 bases. The germline CDR1 and CDR2 sequences are GTSNPN and SVGIG (reference sequence). This CDR3 is 13 amino acids long. The CDR3 region has the DNA TGTGCCTCTATAGGGTCTCCTAACTATGGCTACACCTTC. It yields the protein CASIGSPNYGYTF.

J is TRBJ2-3 and V is TRBV7-6; TRBD2 matches 8 bases. From germline, CDR1 is SGHVS and CDR2 FNYEAQ. This CDR3 region has 17 residues. V shed 2 bases, J shed 0 bases, and the junction held 7 bases outside the gene matches. The CDR3 coding sequence is TGTGCCAGCAGCTTACGATTAGCGGGAACTAGCACAGATACGCAGTATTTT. Translation: CASSLRLAGTSTDTQYF.

The J gene is TRBJ2-1, the V gene TRBV3-1; 9 bases align to TRBD1. Germline V gives CDR1 LGHDT, CDR2 YNNKEL (reference sequence). The J segment lost 3 bases and the V segment lost 0 bases, leaving 3 bases of the junction unmatched. The CDR3 sequence is 16 residues long. CDR3 bases: TGTGCCAGCAGCCAAGAACAGGGGGCTTTCTACAATGAGCAGTTCTTC. Protein product: CASSQEQGAFYNEQFF.

The chain joins TRBV27 to TRBJ1-4; TRBD1 might be the D (6 bases). CDR3 length: 12 amino acids. The V and J ends lost 6 bases and 8 bases respectively, with 10 bases between them. CDR1 is MNHEY and CDR2 is SMNVEV in the germline V gene (reference sequence). The CDR3 loop is CASSQGGEKLFF. The CDR3 coding sequence is TGTGCCAGCAGCCAAGGGGGGGAAAAACTGTTTTTT.

The chain employs TRBV6-2 or TRBV6-3 and TRBJ2-7; the D call may be TRBD1 or TRBD2 (5 bases each). V lost 6 bases, J lost 2 bases, and 11 bases lay in between. Germline CDR1 reads MNHEY; CDR2 reads SVGEGT. The CDR3 runs 13 residues. CDR3 DNA: TGTGCCAGCAGAGGGACGGGAACCTACGAGCAGTACTTC. It encodes CASRGTGTYEQYF.